The rows below give T cell receptor beta chains drawn from one sample of a study of CD8 T cells in Susac syndrome. TCRdb recomputed calls from the immunoSEQ multiplex PCR reads with MiXCR, one row per CDR3 protein. The sample shows about 190,000 distinct CDR3 sequences, nearly 97% of them seen only once. Source material: CD4+ T cells from PBMCs. Every receptor here comes from a human donor with Susac syndrome. CDR3s include the opening cysteine and the closing phenylalanine or tryptophan. Fields, in order: D gene, clone size, J gene, V gene, CDR3 DNA, CDR3 protein. The D gene is left open where the match is weak. The listing skips clone size in some rows; elsewhere it reads once, few, many or a size class.

>-|-|TRBJ2-4|TRBV3-1
TGTGCCAGCAGCCAACTTCTGGGGTCAAAAGCCAAAAACATTCAGTACTTC
CASSQLLGSKAKNIQYF
>TRBD1|-|TRBJ2-7|TRBV4-3
TGCGCCAGCAGCCAAGAACACAGGGGAAACGAGCAGTACTTC
CASSQEHRGNEQYF
>TRBD2|-|TRBJ2-2|TRBV6-6
TGTGCCAGCAGCCCCACTAGCGGGAACACCGGGGAGCTGTTTTTT
CASSPTSGNTGELFF
>-|-|TRBJ2-1|TRBV12-3/TRBV12-4
TGTGCCAGCAGTTTAGGGGTCCAGCCCAATGAGCAGTTCTTC
CASSLGVQPNEQFF
>TRBD1|once|TRBJ2-6|TRBV6-4
TGTGCCAGCAGGGTGGGGACAGGGGGACCCTCTGGGGCCAACGTCCTGACTTTC
CASRVGTGGPSGANVLTF
>-|-|TRBJ1-6|TRBV15
TGTGCCACCAGCAGAGGTGGGTCCGCATATAATTCACCCCTCCACTTT
CATSRGGSAYNSPLHF
>-|-|TRBJ1-2|TRBV30
TGTGCCTGGAGTCTACAGGGCCGATATGGCTACACCTTC
CAWSLQGRYGYTF
>TRBD1|-|TRBJ1-2|TRBV9
TGTGCCAGCAGCCAGACAGGGGAATTGCGCGGCTACACCTTC
CASSQTGELRGYTF
>-|-|TRBJ1-1|TRBV7-3
TGTGCCAGCAGCCGTGCGGAGGGCGTTGCACAGGGATTGAACACTGAAGCTTTCTTT
CASSRAEGVAQGLNTEAFF
>-|-|TRBJ2-7|TRBV6-2/TRBV6-3
TGTGCCAGCAGCGTTAGCTTGGACGGGAGCTACGAGCAGTACTTC
CASSVSLDGSYEQYF
>-|-|TRBJ1-6|TRBV25-1
TGTGCCAGCAGAAATTCACCCCTCCACTTT
CASRNSPLHF
>-|-|TRBJ2-7|TRBV6-2/TRBV6-3
TGTGCCAGCAGTTCCAGATTCTACTCCTACGAGCAGTACTTC
CASSSRFYSYEQYF
>-|-|TRBJ2-5|TRBV30
TGTGCCTGGAGAGGGGGACTCTCCCAGGGAGAGACCCAGTACTTC
CAWRGGLSQGETQYF
>TRBD2|-|TRBJ2-3|TRBV5-8
TGTGCCAGCAGCTTTAGCGGGGGGGCTGCAGATACGCAGTATTTT
CASSFSGGAADTQYF
>-|-|TRBJ2-7|TRBV19
TGTGCCAGTTCCTCGGGTTTACAGCAGTACTTC
CASSSGLQQYF
>-|once|TRBJ2-5|TRBV20-1
TGCAGTGCTACGAGGACAATTGTTTTGGGGACCCAGTACTTC
CSATRTIVLGTQYF